The 18 T cell receptor beta chains below come from one sample, sequenced in a study of metastatic and nonmetastatic thyroid tumors. Prior to thyroid surgery, none of the patients had received any treatment. TCRdb re-called the PCR reads via MiXCR. This sample yields 30,000 to 50,000 clones, of which about 13% are seen a single time; more than 8% belongs to the top ten. Input material: blood. The receptors derive from a female donor with papillary thyroid cancer or a benign thyroid nodule (not recorded which). Some clones in this sample may be carry-over from other donors' samples.

The chain has TRBV12-3 or TRBV12-4 and TRBJ1-4; D perhaps matches TRBD1 (6 bases). This CDR3 is built from 14 residues. Trimming cost V 4 bases and J 5 bases, with 11 bases left between them. Here the CDR3 reads CASSWQGPNEKLFF. The CDR3 coding sequence is TGTGCCAGCAGTTGGCAGGGGCCGAATGAAAAACTGTTTTTT.

At least ten counts were recorded for this clone. The rearrangement links TRBV30 to TRBJ1-5; D gene ambiguous. The CDR3 is 13 residues long. Germline V gene data show CDR1 as GTSNPN and CDR2 as SVGIG (reference sequence). Trimming shortened V by 2 bases and J by 3 bases, and 8 bases separated the two germline ends. The CDR3 bases are TGTGCCTGGAGTCTTAGTGCCAATCAGCCCCAGCATTTT. Protein sequence: CAWSLSANQPQHF.

This clone is medium-sized by share. As DNA, the CDR3 is TGTGCCAGCAGAATACAGGGTGACGAGCAGTACTTC. Residues: CASRIQGDEQYF. The chain is built from TRBV28 and TRBJ2-7; D possibly corresponds to TRBD1 (6 bases). V lost 6 bases and J lost 5, with 11 bases in between. From germline, CDR1 is MDHEN and CDR2 SYDVKM. The CDR3 totals 12 residues.

This clone was counted ten times or more. The rearrangement uses TRBV28 and TRBJ2-7; weak D call: TRBD2 (5 bases). V dropped 4 bases and J dropped 3 bases, with 16 bases sitting between them. This CDR3 is built from 15 residues. Germline V lookup: CDR1 MDHEN, CDR2 SYDVKM. The CDR3 DNA is TGTGCCAGCAGTTACGGGATAGCAAGCGTCTACGAGCAGTACTTC. This sequence encodes CASSYGIASVYEQYF.

There are many counts of this clone. The CDR3 coding sequence is TGCGCCAGCAGCTTGGAGGGAACGATGGTCTACGAGCAGTACTTC. Amino acids: CASSLEGTMVYEQYF. This chain links TRBV5-1 with TRBJ2-7; D not certain. V was shortened by 0 bases and J by 3 bases, with 13 bases between the two germline ends. The length of the CDR3 is 15 residues. From germline, CDR1 is SGHRS and CDR2 YFSETQ.

The genes are TRBV10-3 and TRBJ1-5; D call uncertain. The CDR3 length is 12 residues. CDR1 is ENHRY and CDR2 is SYGVKD in the germline V gene. V was cut by 5 bases and J by 5 bases, with 7 bases left in between. The CDR3 nucleotides read TGTGCCATCAGTCACAGTGATCAGCCCCAGCATTTT. Translated, it gives CAISHSDQPQHF.

This clone was observed many times. J is TRBJ2-1 and V is TRBV2; D gene ambiguous. V was trimmed by 6 bases and J by 10 bases, leaving 19 bases between them. The CDR3 runs to 14 residues. Germline V gene data show CDR1 as SNHLY and CDR2 as FYNNEI. The CDR3 loop is CASRPFSDSEEQFF. CDR3 coding DNA: TGTGCCAGCAGGCCTTTTAGTGATTCGGAGGAGCAGTTCTTC.

This clone was recorded a few times. The genes are TRBV7-2 and TRBJ1-2; the D gene is possibly TRBD1 (6 bases). CDR1 and CDR2 from the germline V gene are SGHTA and FQGNSA. Trimming removed 1 base from V and 4 bases from J, with 10 bases in between. The CDR3 is 14 residues long. The CDR3 coding sequence is TGTGCCAGCAGCTTAGACAGGGCAATCTATGGCTACACCTTC. Residues: CASSLDRAIYGYTF.

As concerns this clone: The CDR3 ends on some other residue instead of the conserved phenylalanine or tryptophan, so this is likely a read error. The DNA is left out, because the CDR3 cannot be placed on it with certainty; the CDR3 is given as TCRdb lists it. The chain carries TRBV7-2 and TRBJ2-6; TRBD2 is taken as the D call from the table, unchecked against the DNA. The CDR3 contains 10 residues when both ends are counted. CDR1 and CDR2 from the germline V gene are SGHTA and FQGNSA. The CDR3 region is CASSLPSGSI.

The chain has TRBV6-1 and TRBJ1-4; D remains unclear. The CDR3 length is 14 residues. V was shortened by 5 bases and J by 7 bases, with 14 bases between the two germline ends. Germline loops: CDR1 MNHNS, CDR2 SASEGT. In nucleotides, the CDR3 is TGTGCCAGCAGTCCAGGAACATCGGGTGAAAAACTGTTTTTT. It encodes CASSPGTSGEKLFF.

This clone was seen repeatedly, ten times or more. V is TRBV20-1 and J is TRBJ2-3; D ambiguous. The germline V and J ends were trimmed by 7 bases and 9 bases, with 17 bases remaining between them. Germline CDR1 is DFQATT and CDR2 is SNEGSKA (reference sequence). The CDR3 loop spans 12 amino acids. The DNA for the CDR3 is TGCAGTGGTGAACCGCCGAAAGGAACGCAGTATTTT. Translated: CSGEPPKGTQYF.

This clone occurred many times. V gene TRBV9 combines with J gene TRBJ2-7; 8 bases match TRBD2. V trimming: 3 bases; J trimming: 0 bases; junction bases outside the gene matches: 2. CDR1 is SGDLS, CDR2 YYNGEE, per germline. The CDR3 runs to 14 residues. CDR3 nucleotide sequence: TGTGCCAGCAGCGCCGGGACTAGCTCCTACGAGCAGTACTTC. As protein: CASSAGTSSYEQYF.

This clone has ten or more counts. This chain uses TRBV6-5 with TRBJ2-1; 13 bases fit TRBD2. The J segment lost 9 bases and the V segment lost 2 bases, leaving 10 bases of the junction unmatched. Germline CDR1 and CDR2: MNHEY and SVGAGI. This CDR3 has 17 amino acids. The CDR3 coding sequence is TGTGCCAGCAGTTACGATCCAGGGACTAGCGGGATGGTTGAGCAGTTCTTC. It specifies CASSYDPGTSGMVEQFF.

As to this clone: Relative to the germline gene, one junction end is altered; a read error may explain this. The rearrangement links TRBV6-2 or TRBV6-3 to TRBJ2-6, with 13 positions matching TRBD2. Looked up from germline, CDR1 is MNHEY and CDR2 is SVGEGT. The CDR3 spans 19 residues. The CDR3 loop reads CSSSYPGTSGKFGANVLTF. For the CDR3, the DNA is TGTTCCAGCAGTTACCCCGGGACTAGCGGGAAGTTTGGGGCCAACGTCCTGACTTTC.

By sample fraction, this clone is medium-sized (0.01 to 0.1%). V and J are TRBV6-1 and TRBJ2-1, with 11 nucleotides matching TRBD2. CDR1 is MNHNS and CDR2 is SASEGT in the germline V gene. Losses at the gene ends were 5 bases for V and 8 bases for J; bases not matched to a gene: 5. The CDR3 loop spans 14 amino acids. CDR3 residues: CASSPGTSGDEQFF. CDR3 nucleotide sequence: TGTGCCAGCAGTCCCGGGACTAGCGGCGATGAGCAGTTCTTC.

This clone was picked up many times. The V gene is TRBV29-1, the J gene TRBJ2-3, with D unresolved. V shed 4 bases and J shed 2 bases, with 16 bases lying between them. CDR3 length: 15 residues. The germline V gene encodes CDR1 SQVTM and CDR2 ANQGSEA. The CDR3 DNA reads TGCAGCGTTGGCCTTGCGGACCAAAACACAGATACGCAGTATTTT. This translates into CSVGLADQNTDTQYF.

This clone came up many times. The chain is built from TRBV15 and TRBJ1-4; D is ambiguous. V was trimmed by 5 bases and J by 8 bases, leaving 12 bases between them. The germline V gene encodes CDR1 LNHNV and CDR2 YYDKDF (reference sequence). The CDR3 totals 13 residues. CDR3 sequence (DNA): TGTGCCACCAGCTTCGGGGTTCAAGAAAAACTGTTTTTT. Protein: CATSFGVQEKLFF. Looking up the rest from reference TRBV15 and TRBJ1-4 gives the full variable domain: DAMVIQNPRYQVTQFGKPVTLSCSQTLNHNVMYWYQQKSSQAPKLLFHYYDKDFNNEADTPDNFQSRRPNTSFCFLDIRSPGLGDTAMYLCATSFGVQEKLFFGSGTQLSVL.

By sample fraction, this clone is medium-sized (0.01 to 0.1%). V usage is TRBV28 and J usage is TRBJ1-6; 7 bases map to TRBD1. There are 14 residues in the CDR3. The germline V gene encodes CDR1 MDHEN and CDR2 SYDVKM. Germline trimming cut 1 base from V and 10 bases from J; bases unmatched to any gene: 4. The CDR3 nucleotides read TGTGCCAGCAGTTTATACAGGGGATCCTCACCCCTCCACTTT. Amino acids: CASSLYRGSSPLHF.